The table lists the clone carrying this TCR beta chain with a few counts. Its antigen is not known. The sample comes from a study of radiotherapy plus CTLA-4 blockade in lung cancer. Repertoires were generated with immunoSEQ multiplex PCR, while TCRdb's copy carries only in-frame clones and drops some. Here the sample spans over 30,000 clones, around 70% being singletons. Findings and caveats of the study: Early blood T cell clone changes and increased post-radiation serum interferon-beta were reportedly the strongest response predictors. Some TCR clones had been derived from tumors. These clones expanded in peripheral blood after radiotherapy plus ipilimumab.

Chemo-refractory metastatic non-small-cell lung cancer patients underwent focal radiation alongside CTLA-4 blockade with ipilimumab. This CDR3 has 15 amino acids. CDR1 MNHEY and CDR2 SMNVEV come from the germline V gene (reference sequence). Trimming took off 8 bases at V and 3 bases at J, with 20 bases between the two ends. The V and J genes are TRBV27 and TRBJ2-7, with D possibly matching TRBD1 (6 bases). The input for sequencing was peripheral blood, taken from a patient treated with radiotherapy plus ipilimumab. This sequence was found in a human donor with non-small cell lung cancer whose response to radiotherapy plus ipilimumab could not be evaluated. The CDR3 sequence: CASSQGAGEIYEQYF. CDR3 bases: TGTGCCAGCTCCCAAGGGGCAGGGGAGATCTACGAGCAGTACTTC.